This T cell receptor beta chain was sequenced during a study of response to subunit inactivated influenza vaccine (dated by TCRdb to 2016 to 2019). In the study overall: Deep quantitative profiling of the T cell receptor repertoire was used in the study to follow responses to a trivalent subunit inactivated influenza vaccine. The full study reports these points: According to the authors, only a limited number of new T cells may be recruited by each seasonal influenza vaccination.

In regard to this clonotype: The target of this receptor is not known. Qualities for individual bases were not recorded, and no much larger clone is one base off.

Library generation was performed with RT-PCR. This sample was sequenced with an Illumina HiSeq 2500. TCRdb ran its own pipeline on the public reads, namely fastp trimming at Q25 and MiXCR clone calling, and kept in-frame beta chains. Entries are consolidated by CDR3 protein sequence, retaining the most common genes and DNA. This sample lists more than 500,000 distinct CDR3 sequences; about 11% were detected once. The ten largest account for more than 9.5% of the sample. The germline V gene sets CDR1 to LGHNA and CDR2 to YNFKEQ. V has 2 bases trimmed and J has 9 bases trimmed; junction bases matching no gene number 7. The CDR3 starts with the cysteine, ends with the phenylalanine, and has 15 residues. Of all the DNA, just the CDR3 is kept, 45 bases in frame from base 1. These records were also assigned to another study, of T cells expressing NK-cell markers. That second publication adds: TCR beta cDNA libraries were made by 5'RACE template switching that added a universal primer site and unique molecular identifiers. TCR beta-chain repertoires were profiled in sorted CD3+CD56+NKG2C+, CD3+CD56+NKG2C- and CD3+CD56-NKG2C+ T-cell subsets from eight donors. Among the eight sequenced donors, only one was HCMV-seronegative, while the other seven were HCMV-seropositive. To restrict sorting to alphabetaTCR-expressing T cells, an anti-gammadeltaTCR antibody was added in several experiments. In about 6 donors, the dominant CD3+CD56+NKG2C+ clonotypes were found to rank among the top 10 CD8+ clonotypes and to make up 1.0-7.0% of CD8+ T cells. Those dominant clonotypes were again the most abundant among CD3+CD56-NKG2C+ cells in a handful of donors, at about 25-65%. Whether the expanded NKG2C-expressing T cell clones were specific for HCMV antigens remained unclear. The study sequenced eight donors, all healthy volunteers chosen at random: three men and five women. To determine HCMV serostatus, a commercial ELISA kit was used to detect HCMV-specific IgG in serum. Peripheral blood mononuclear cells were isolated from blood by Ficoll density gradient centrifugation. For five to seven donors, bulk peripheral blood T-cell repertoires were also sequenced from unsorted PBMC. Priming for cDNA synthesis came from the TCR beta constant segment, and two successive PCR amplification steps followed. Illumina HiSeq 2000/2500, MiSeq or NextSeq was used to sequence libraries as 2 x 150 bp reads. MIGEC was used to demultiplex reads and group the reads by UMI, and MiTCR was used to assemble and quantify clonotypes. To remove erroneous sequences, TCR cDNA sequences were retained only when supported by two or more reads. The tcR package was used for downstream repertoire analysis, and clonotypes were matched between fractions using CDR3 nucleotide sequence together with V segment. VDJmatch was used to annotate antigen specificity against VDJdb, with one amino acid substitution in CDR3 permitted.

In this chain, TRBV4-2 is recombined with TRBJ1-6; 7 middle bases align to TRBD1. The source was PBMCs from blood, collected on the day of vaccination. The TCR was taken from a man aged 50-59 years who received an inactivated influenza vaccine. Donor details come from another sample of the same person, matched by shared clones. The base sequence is TGTGCCAGCAGCCAAATAGCAGGGGGATCTTCACCCCTCCACTTT. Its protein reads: CASSQIAGGSSPLHF.